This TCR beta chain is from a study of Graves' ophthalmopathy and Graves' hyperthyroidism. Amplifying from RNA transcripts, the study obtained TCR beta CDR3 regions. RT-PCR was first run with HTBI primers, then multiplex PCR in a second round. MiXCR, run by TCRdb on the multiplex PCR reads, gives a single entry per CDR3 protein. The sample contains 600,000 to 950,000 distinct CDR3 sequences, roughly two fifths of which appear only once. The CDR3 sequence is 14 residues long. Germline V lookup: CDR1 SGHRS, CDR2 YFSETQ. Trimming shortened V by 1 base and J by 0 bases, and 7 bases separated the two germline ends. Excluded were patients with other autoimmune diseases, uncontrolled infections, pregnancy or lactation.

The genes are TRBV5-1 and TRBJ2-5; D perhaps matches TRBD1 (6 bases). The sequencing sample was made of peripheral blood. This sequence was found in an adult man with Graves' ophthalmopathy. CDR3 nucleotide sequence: TGCGCCAGCAGCTTGACAGGGTACCAAGAGACCCAGTACTTC. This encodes CASSLTGYQETQYF.